This T cell receptor beta chain was captured by sequencing in a study of shared clonotypes between healthy human individuals. The naive CD8 fraction comprised CD45RO-negative cells positively selected for CCR7 and excluded terminally differentiated effector memory CD45RA+ cells. Whole-study findings and limits: What naive subsets generally showed was a larger estimated richness than memory subsets showed. The naive CD4 repertoires of several donors were compared, and approximately 5% of clonotypes were shared.

As to this clone: Its matching antigen is unknown.

The assay was run at deep level. On sorted subsets, replicate PCRs used about 200 ng DNA, or around 30,000 T cell genomes. Profiled with immunoSEQ multiplex PCR; TCRdb holds only in-frame clones, not every one. The table shows about 2.2 million clones, with roughly 95% occurring only once. V was clipped by 4 bases and J by 4 bases; unmatched bases: 12. CDR3 length: 17 residues. Germline-derived CDR1 and CDR2 are SGHNT and YYREEE (reference sequence). Sequencing used naive CD8+ T cells from PBMCs. The rearrangement uses TRBV5-4 and TRBJ1-4; 8 bases match TRBD1. The clonotype comes from a man younger than 30 in good health. Some clones in this sample may be carry-over from other donors' samples. CDR3 protein: CASSDLARTGLNEKLFF. DNA for the CDR3: TGTGCCAGCAGCGATTTGGCCCGGACAGGGCTTAATGAAAAACTGTTTTTT.